This TCR beta chain was documented in a study of blood T cells in healthy people across ages. Study-level findings and limits: Older age went with lower TCR beta diversity per million T cells, in a roughly linear way.

Points on this clonotype: What it binds is not known.

A second PCR, run for about 7 to 11 cycles, used a sample-barcoded 5' primer plus a J-beta primer mix. Carrying 12 random nucleotides, a template-switch adaptor labeled each individual cDNA molecule. TCRdb reprocessed the 5' RACE reads with MiXCR, giving one entry per CDR3 protein. This table has about 570,000 distinct CDR3 sequences, 27% appearing once. The CDR3 loop spans 18 amino acids. Germline V gene data show CDR1 as MDHEN and CDR2 as SYDVKM. Extraction of total RNA produced a minimum of 5.5 micrograms from each sample. The sample comprised blood. The TCR was taken from a woman in her seventies in good health. The chain links TRBV28 to TRBJ2-5, with 12 positions matching TRBD2. The last part of the DNA fits TRBJ2-1 better; the J call may be wrong. In nucleotides, the CDR3 is TGTGCCAGCAGTTACACCCCACCGGGACTAGCGGGTGGTAATGAGCAGTTCTTC. This encodes CASSYTPPGLAGGNEQFF.